This T cell receptor (beta chain) was captured in a study of vaccination and CD4 T cells after COVID-19. V lost 4 bases to trimming and J lost 4 bases; unmatched junction nucleotides: 3. The CDR3 length is 14 residues. This clonotype has a handful of counts. Time point specified: late sampling 161 to 241 days after vaccination in a few convalescent patients. TCRdb re-analysed the PCR reads in MiXCR, keeping a single row per CDR3 protein. The repertoire holds 35,000 to 45,000 distinct CDR3 sequences, with under 45% as singletons. This specimen consisted of CD4+ T cells from blood, obtained about 7 months after SARS-CoV-2 vaccination. The V call is TRBV12-3 or TRBV12-4, the J call TRBJ2-7; 11 bases match TRBD1. The TCR originated in a human donor who had recovered from COVID-19. Here the CDR3 reads CASSSGTGGYEQYF. Here the CDR3 DNA reads TGTGCCAGCAGTTCCGGGACAGGGGGTTACGAGCAGTACTTC.